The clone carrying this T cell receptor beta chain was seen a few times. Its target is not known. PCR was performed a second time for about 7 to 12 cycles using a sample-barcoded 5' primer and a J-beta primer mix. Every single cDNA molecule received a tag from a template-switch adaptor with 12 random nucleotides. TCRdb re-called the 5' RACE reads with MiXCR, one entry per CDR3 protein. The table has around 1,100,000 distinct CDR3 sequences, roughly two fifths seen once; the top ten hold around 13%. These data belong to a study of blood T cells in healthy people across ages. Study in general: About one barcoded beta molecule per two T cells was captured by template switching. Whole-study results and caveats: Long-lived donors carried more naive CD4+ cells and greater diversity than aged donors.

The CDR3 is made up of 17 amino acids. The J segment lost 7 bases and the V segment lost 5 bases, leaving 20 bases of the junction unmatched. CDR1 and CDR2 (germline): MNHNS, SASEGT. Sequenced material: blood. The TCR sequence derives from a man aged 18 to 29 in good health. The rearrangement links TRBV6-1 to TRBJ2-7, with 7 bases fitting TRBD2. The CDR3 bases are TGTGCCAGCAGTAAGGCTAGCGGATTTTACTCCTACAATGAGCAGTACTTC. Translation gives CASSKASGFYSYNEQYF.